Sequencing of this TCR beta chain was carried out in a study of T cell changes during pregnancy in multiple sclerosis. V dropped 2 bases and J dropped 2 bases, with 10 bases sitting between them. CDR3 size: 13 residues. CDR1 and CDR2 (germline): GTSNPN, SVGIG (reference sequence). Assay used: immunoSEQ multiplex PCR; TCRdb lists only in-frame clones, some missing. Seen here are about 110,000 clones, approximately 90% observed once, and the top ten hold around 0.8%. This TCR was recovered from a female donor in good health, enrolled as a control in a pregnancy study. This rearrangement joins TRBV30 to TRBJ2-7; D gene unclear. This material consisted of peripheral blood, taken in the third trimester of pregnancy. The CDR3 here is CAWSYSSTYEQYF. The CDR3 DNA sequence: TGTGCCTGGAGTTACAGCAGTACCTACGAGCAGTACTTC. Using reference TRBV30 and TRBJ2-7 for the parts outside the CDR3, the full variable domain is SQTIHQWPATLVQPVGSPLSLECTVEGTSNPNLYWYRQAAGRGLQLLFYSVGIGQISSEVPQNLSASRPQDRQFILSSKKLLLSDSGFYLCAWSYSSTYEQYFGPGTRLTVT.